Below are 18 T cell receptor beta chains sequenced from a single sample in a study of blood T cell repertoires in COVID-19. Only in-frame clones appear in the TCRdb table, and some are missing; sequencing was by immunoSEQ multiplex PCR. Of 150,000 or so clones in the sample, more than 75% were seen once. Sample: PBMCs or T cells enriched from blood (not recorded which). These TCRs come from a woman aged 45-65 years who had recovered from COVID-19.

The CDR3 nucleotides read TGTGCCAGCAGTTTTAGCGGTTTAAACTATGGCTACACCTTC. Its protein product is CASSFSGLNYGYTF. The chain is built from TRBV27 and TRBJ1-2; no clear D. V lost 3 bases to trimming and J lost 2 bases, with 10 bases between them. Per the germline V gene, CDR1 is MNHEY and CDR2 is SMNVEV (reference sequence). The CDR3 length is 14 residues.

The rearrangement joins TRBV6-5 to TRBJ2-2; tentative D call: TRBD1 (6 bases). This CDR3 is built from 13 residues. Germline CDR1 MNHEY, CDR2 SVGAGI. The V and J ends lost 5 bases and 8 bases respectively, with 12 bases between them. As DNA, the CDR3 is TGTGCCAGCAGTATACAGGGTGTGGGGGAGCTGTTTTTT. It translates to CASSIQGVGELFF.

V usage is TRBV4-1 and J usage is TRBJ2-2, with TRBD1 identical over 8 bases. The CDR3 runs 14 residues. Trimming removed 8 bases from V and 4 bases from J; junction bases left unmatched: 6. Germline V lookup: CDR1 MGHRA, CDR2 YSYEKL. The CDR3 spells CASQGAQVTGELFF. DNA of the CDR3: TGCGCCAGCCAGGGGGCGCAGGTCACCGGGGAGCTGTTTTTT.

The CDR3 protein is CASGGGASQYF. DNA of the CDR3: TGTGCCAGCGGCGGGGGGGCCTCGCAGTACTTC. V gene TRBV3-1 (or the pseudogene TRBV3-2) combines with J gene TRBJ2-7; 9 bases agree with TRBD2. V shed 8 bases, J shed 9 bases, and the junction held 5 bases outside the gene matches. In germline, CDR1 is LGHDT, CDR2 YNNKEL (reference sequence). The CDR3 runs 11 residues.

This chain uses TRBV21-1 with TRBJ1-3; the table calls TRBD1, which could not be checked here. TRBV21-1 is a known pseudogene. This CDR3 contains 16 residues. The CDR3: CASSNTGLSSGNTIYF. CDR3 in DNA: TGTGCCAGCAGCAACACAGGTTTAAGCTCTGGAAACACCATATATTTT.

J is TRBJ2-2 and V is TRBV20-1, with a possible D match to TRBD2 (6 bases). In germline, CDR1 is DFQATT, CDR2 SNEGSKA (reference sequence). V shed 3 bases and J shed 0 bases, with 8 bases lying between them. The CDR3 consists of 14 residues. CDR3 sequence (DNA): TGCAGTGCTAGTCCGGGGGCGAACACCGGGGAGCTGTTTTTT. It specifies CSASPGANTGELFF.

The genes are TRBV12-3 or TRBV12-4 and TRBJ2-2; possibly TRBD1 for D (5 bases). The length of the CDR3 is 13 residues. V dropped 6 bases and J dropped 5 bases, with 10 bases sitting between them. The CDR3 DNA is TGTGCCAGCAGACTCGACAGAACCGGGGAGCTGTTTTTT. This sequence encodes CASRLDRTGELFF.

J is TRBJ1-5 and V is TRBV5-1; possibly TRBD1 for D (6 bases). Trimming shortened V by 4 bases and J by 2 bases, and 16 bases separated the two germline ends. Germline loops: CDR1 SGHRS, CDR2 YFSETQ. The CDR3 consists of 16 residues. The CDR3 nucleotides read TGCGCCAGCAGCCCTAAACAGGGTATGGGCAATCAGCCCCAGCATTTT. As protein: CASSPKQGMGNQPQHF.

V gene TRBV5-1 combines with J gene TRBJ1-1, with D possibly TRBD1 on 5 matching bases. The CDR3 has 14 amino acids. Germline values: CDR1 SGHRS, CDR2 YFSETQ. The V end lost 1 base, the J end lost 1 base, and 8 bases lay between the germline ends. The CDR3 here is CASSLNTGNTEAFF. CDR3 in DNA: TGCGCCAGCAGCTTGAATACAGGGAACACTGAAGCTTTCTTT.

The chain joins TRBV27 to TRBJ2-1; 10 positions match TRBD1. This CDR3 is 18 amino acids long. Germline V gene data show CDR1 as MNHEY and CDR2 as SMNVEV (reference sequence). V dropped 6 bases and J dropped 8; count of bases not matched to a gene: 19. The CDR3 spells CASRVWPRGQGLYDEQFF. The CDR3 nucleotides read TGTGCCAGCAGGGTCTGGCCCCGGGGACAGGGGTTATATGATGAGCAGTTCTTC.

This chain connects TRBV9 to TRBJ2-7; D ambiguous. This CDR3 has 14 amino acids. V was cut by 0 bases and J by 2 bases, with 9 bases left in between. Germline V gene lookup returns CDR1 SGDLS and CDR2 YYNGEE. In DNA, the CDR3 is TGTGCCAGCAGCGTAGAAGACACCACCTACGAGCAGTACTTC. Translated: CASSVEDTTYEQYF.

In this sample, this clone turned up once. The chain is built from TRBV5-5 and TRBJ2-5, with 7 bases matching TRBD2. The CDR3 loop spans 14 amino acids. Germline V gives CDR1 SGHKS, CDR2 YYEKEE (reference sequence). V was clipped by 3 bases and J by 7 bases; unmatched bases: 9. CDR3 loop: CASSSWTGGGTQYF. The DNA for the CDR3 is TGTGCCAGCAGCTCCTGGACGGGGGGAGGGACCCAGTACTTC.

The rearrangement joins TRBV6-5 to TRBJ1-1; D perhaps matches TRBD1 (5 bases). The CDR3 is made up of 15 amino acids. Germline CDR1 reads MNHEY; CDR2 reads SVGAGI. Trimming pared 0 bases from V and 4 bases from J, leaving 12 bases between. CDR3 region: CASSYSPGSATEAFF. As DNA, the CDR3 is TGTGCCAGCAGTTACTCCCCAGGGTCGGCCACTGAAGCTTTCTTT.

The chain combines TRBV20-1 with TRBJ1-5; tentative D call: TRBD1 (5 bases). V dropped 3 bases and J dropped 0 bases, with 9 bases sitting between them. Germline assignment: CDR1 DFQATT and CDR2 SNEGSKA (reference sequence). CDR3 length: 14 residues. CDR3 sequence reads: CSASRGNSNQPQHF. The CDR3 nucleotides are TGCAGTGCTAGTCGGGGGAATAGCAATCAGCCCCAGCATTTT.

The V call is TRBV7-6, the J call TRBJ2-1, with D possibly matching TRBD2 (5 bases). Germline V gives CDR1 SGHVS, CDR2 FNYEAQ. V was shortened by 3 bases and J by 10 bases, with 10 bases between the two germline ends. The CDR3 sequence is 12 residues long. This CDR3 is CASSFRGNEQFF. The CDR3 DNA reads TGTGCCAGCAGCTTTCGGGGTAACGAGCAGTTCTTC.

The rearrangement uses TRBV5-6 and TRBJ2-3; TRBD1 might be the D (6 bases). V lost 2 bases, J lost 5 bases, and 21 bases lay in between. The CDR3 length is 17 residues. Germline loops: CDR1 SGHDT, CDR2 YYEEEE. The CDR3 coding sequence is TGTGCCAGCAGCTTTTACCGGGACACCACCGAGAAAGATACGCAGTATTTT. This codes for CASSFYRDTTEKDTQYF.

This chain connects TRBV6-2 or TRBV6-3 to TRBJ2-2; D remains ambiguous. Trimming took 0 bases from V and 8 from J, leaving 13 bases between them. The CDR3 totals 15 residues. Per the germline V gene, CDR1 is MNHEY and CDR2 is SVGEGT. The CDR3 loop reads CASSYSGGPAGELFF. The DNA of the CDR3 is TGTGCCAGCAGTTACTCAGGCGGCCCGGCAGGGGAGCTGTTTTTT.

The rearrangement uses TRBV27 and TRBJ1-6, with 7 bases aligning to TRBD1. After removal of 6 bases from V and 6 bases from J, the junction contained 5 bases not matched to a gene. The CDR3 runs to 14 residues. CDR1 is MNHEY and CDR2 is SMNVEV in the germline V gene (reference sequence). The CDR3 reads CASSYRGGNSPLHF. The CDR3 DNA sequence: TGTGCCAGCAGCTACAGGGGAGGTAATTCACCCCTCCACTTT.